This T cell receptor (beta chain) was identified during a study of T-cell memory formation after mild COVID-19. General study findings and limits: Nothing showed for sure that second-wave clones peaking on day 37 were SARS-CoV-2 specific.

TCRdb re-called the 5' RACE reads through MiXCR, storing one row per CDR3 protein. The sample records about half a million distinct CDR3 sequences, 18% being singletons. Notes on this clonotype: Antigen: not known.

The germline CDR1 and CDR2 sequences are LGHNA and YNFKEQ. V shed 0 bases and J 7 bases; nucleotides not matched to a gene: 5. The CDR3 has 14 amino acids. J is TRBJ1-2 and V is TRBV4-2; TRBD1 matches at 7 bases. Sequencing was carried out using PBMCs or a T cell subset sorted from them (not recorded which). The receptor comes from an adult woman who had mild COVID-19 (a few samples of this study predate the infection). Cell type and time point are not known. DNA of the CDR3: TGTGCCAGCAGCCAAGAAGAGAGGGGGCTTGGCTACACCTTC. The encoded protein is CASSQEERGLGYTF.